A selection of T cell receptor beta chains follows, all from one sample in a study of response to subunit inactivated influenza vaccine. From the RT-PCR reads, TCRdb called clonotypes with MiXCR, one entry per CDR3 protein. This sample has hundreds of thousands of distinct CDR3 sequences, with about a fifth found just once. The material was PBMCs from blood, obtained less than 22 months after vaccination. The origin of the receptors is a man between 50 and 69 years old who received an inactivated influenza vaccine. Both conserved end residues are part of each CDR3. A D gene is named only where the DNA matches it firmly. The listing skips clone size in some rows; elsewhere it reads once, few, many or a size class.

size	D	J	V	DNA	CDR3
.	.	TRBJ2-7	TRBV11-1	TGTGCCAGCAGCGACAGCGGCACATTCTACGAGCAGTACTTC	CASSDSGTFYEQYF
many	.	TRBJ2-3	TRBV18	TGTGCCAGCTCAGAATTAGATACTACGGCGGGATATACGCAGTATTTT	CASSELDTTAGYTQYF
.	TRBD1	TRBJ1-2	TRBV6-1	TGTGCCAGCAGCCAGAGGACAGGGGCAAAGGGCTACACCTTC	CASSQRTGAKGYTF
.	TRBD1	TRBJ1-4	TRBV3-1	TGTGCCAGCAGCCGGTGGACAGGAGATGAAAAACTGTTTTTT	CASSRWTGDEKLFF
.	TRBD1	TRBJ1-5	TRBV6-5	TGTGCCAGCAGTTATCGAAGGACAGGGGGCAATCAGCCCCAGCATTTT	CASSYRRTGGNQPQHF
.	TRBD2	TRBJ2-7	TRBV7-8	TGTGCCAGCAGCACTACGGGGGGTCCCGGCGAGCAGTACTTC	CASSTTGGPGEQYF
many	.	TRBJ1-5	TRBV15	TGTGCCACCAGCAGCTTGCCGTTGAATCAGCCCCAGCATTTT	CATSSLPLNQPQHF
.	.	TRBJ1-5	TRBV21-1	TGTGCCAGCCGGGACGTAGACAATCAGCCCCAGCATTTT	CASRDVDNQPQHF
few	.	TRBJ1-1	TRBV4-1	TGCGCCAGCAGCCAACGGCACGGGTTCACTGAAGCTTTCTTT	CASSQRHGFTEAFF
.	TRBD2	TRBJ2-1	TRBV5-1	TGCGCCAGCAGCTTGGCCGACCTAGCGGGCGGTGAGCAGTTCTTC	CASSLADLAGGEQFF
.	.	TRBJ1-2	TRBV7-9	TGTGCCAGCAGCTTAGTGGGGACGGCCTATGGCTACACCTTC	CASSLVGTAYGYTF
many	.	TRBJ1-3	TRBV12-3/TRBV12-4	TGTGCCAGCAGTTTCAGGGGACCTGGGAGTGGAAACACCATATATTTT	CASSFRGPGSGNTIYF
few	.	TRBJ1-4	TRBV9	TGTGCCAGCAGCGGGACAGTGGGGAGGGAAAAACTGTTTTTT	CASSGTVGREKLFF
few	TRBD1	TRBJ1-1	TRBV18	TGTGCCAGCTCACCACGACAGGGGGCTTCAGCTTTCTTT	CASSPRQGASAFF
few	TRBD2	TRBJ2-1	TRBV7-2	TGTGCCAGCAGGGAAGGACTAGCGGTAAACAATGAGCAGTTCTTC	CASREGLAVNNEQFF
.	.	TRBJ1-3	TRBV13	TGTGCCAGCAGCCTACGGGGGGGACCTGCAGGTCGAAACACCATATATTTT	CASSLRGGPAGRNTIYF
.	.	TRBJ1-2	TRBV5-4	TGTGCCAGCAGCTTGGGGGCGGATGGCCCCTATGGCTACACCTTC	CASSLGADGPYGYTF
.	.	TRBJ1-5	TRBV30	TGTGCCTGGAGTGTAGGGAGCCTCTTGAGTCAGCCCCAGCATTTT	CAWSVGSLLSQPQHF
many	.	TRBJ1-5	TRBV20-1	TGCAGTGCTAGTGTGGGGACCCCCTATCAGCCCCAGCATTTT	CSASVGTPYQPQHF
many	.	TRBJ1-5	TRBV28	TGTGCCAGCAGTTTGATGCTGGAGGGTAAGAGGCCCCAGCATTTT	CASSLMLEGKRPQHF
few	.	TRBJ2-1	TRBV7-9	TGTGCCAGCAGCTTACGCCGGGATACTGAGCAGTTCTTC	CASSLRRDTEQFF
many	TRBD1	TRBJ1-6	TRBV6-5	TGTGCCAGCAGTTACTGGGGGACAGAGAATAATTCACCCCTCCACTTT	CASSYWGTENNSPLHF
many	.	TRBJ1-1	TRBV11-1	TGTGCCAGCAGCTTACGAAGGGTAAACCAACTAATGAACACTGAAGCTTTCTTT	CASSLRRVNQLMNTEAFF
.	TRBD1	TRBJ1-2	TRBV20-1	TGCAGTGCTAGAGATGGACAGGGCGGGGATGGCTACACCTTC	CSARDGQGGDGYTF
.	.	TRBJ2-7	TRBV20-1	TGCAGTGCTAGTTGGGAGGAGCAGTACTTC	CSASWEEQYF
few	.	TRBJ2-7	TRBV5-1	TGCGCCAGCACAGGAGGTTCCTACGAGCAGTACTTC	CASTGGSYEQYF
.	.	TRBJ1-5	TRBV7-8	TGTGCCAGCAGCGAAGGACGGATTAGGGGGCAGCCCCAGCATTTT	CASSEGRIRGQPQHF
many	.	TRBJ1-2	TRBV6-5	TGTGCCAGCAGTTACCCGATCCAGATGGGGTCTAACTATGGCTACACCTTC	CASSYPIQMGSNYGYTF
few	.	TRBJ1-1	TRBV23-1	TGCGCCAGCAGTCAATCAGAGGGGTCCATACCTGAAGCTTTCTTT	CASSQSEGSIPEAFF
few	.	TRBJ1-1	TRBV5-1	TGCGCCAGCAGCTCGGGTGGTGGGGCTGAAGCTTTCTTT	CASSSGGGAEAFF
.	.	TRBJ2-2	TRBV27	TGTGCCAGCAGTTTAAGTCCCAGACAGACAACCGGGGAGCTGTTTTTT	CASSLSPRQTTGELFF
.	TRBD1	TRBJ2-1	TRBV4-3	TGCGCCAGCAGCCAACTACCGGGACAGTACAATGAGCAGTTCTTC	CASSQLPGQYNEQFF
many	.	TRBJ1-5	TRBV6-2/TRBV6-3	TGTGCCAGCAGCTGGACACGGGACGGGCCTGGTATCAATCAGCCCCAGCATTTT	CASSWTRDGPGINQPQHF
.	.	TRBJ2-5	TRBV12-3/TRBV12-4	TGTGCCAGCAGTCCCATGGCCCAAGAGACCCAGTACTTC	CASSPMAQETQYF
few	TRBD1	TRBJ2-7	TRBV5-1	TGCGCCAGCAGCTGGGACAGGACTACCTACGAGCAGTACTTC	CASSWDRTTYEQYF
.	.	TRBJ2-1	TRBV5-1	TGCGCCAGCAGCCTGGTGTCGGGGTACTCCTACAATGAGCAGTTCTTC	CASSLVSGYSYNEQFF
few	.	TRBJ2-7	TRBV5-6	TGTGCCAGCAGGCGCTATGGTGGCGAGCAGTACTTC	CASRRYGGEQYF
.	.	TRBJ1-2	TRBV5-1	TGCGCCAGCAGCTTGGCCTGGCAGGGAGCTAACTATGGCTACACCTTC	CASSLAWQGANYGYTF
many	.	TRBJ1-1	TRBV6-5	TGTGCCAGCAGTTACAACCCCAGGGGAATCACTGAAGCTTTCTTT	CASSYNPRGITEAFF
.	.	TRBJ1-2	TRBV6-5	TGTGCCAGCAGTTACAAGGCAGGCGGGGGGTACTATGGCTACACCTTC	CASSYKAGGGYYGYTF
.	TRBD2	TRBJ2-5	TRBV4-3	TGCGCCAGCAGCCAGCTTTACCAACCGGGGGGTGCTGAGACCCAGTACTTC	CASSQLYQPGGAETQYF
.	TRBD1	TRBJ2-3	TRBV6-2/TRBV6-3	TGTGCCAGCAGCTGGGACAGGGGTATGGATACGCAGTATTTT	CASSWDRGMDTQYF